This is a list of T cell receptor beta chains from one sample in a study of CD8+ T cells in alopecia areata. Repertoires were generated with immunoSEQ multiplex PCR, while TCRdb's copy carries only in-frame clones and drops some. The sample carries roughly 100,000 clones, about 44% recorded once. The sequenced sample was CD8+ T cells sorted from blood, obtained at week 24, from a patient treated with tofacitinib. The receptor set was obtained from a human donor with alopecia areata. The CDR3 runs from the conserved cysteine through the conserved F or W. D genes are given only for firm matches. Only part of the rows carry a size: once, few, many, or a class if the clone is expanded.

J gene,clone size,CDR3 length,V gene,D gene,CDR3 DNA,CDR3 protein
TRBJ2-1,.,11,TRBV7-9,.,TGTGCCAGCAGAGCTATCTATGAGCAGTTCTTC,CASRAIYEQFF
TRBJ2-7,few,15,TRBV4-1,TRBD2,TGCGCCAGCAGCACCCAGCGGGAGTCGTCTAGGGAGCAGTACTTC,CASSTQRESSREQYF
TRBJ2-1,.,16,TRBV7-8,.,TGTGCCAGCAGCTTAGAGGCGGGTTCCTGGGACAATGAGCAGTTCTTC,CASSLEAGSWDNEQFF
TRBJ2-2,.,15,TRBV27,TRBD2,TGTGCCAGCACCGCTAGCGGGAGTTGGGGTGGGGAGCTGTTTTTT,CASTASGSWGGELFF
TRBJ2-1,once,15,TRBV13,TRBD1,TGTGCCAGCAGCGCCGGGACAGGGTATGACAATGAGCAGTTCTTC,CASSAGTGYDNEQFF
TRBJ2-5,few,12,TRBV6-5,.,TGTGCCAGCAGTTTACTAGGAGAGGAGCAGTACTTC,CASSLLGEEQYF
TRBJ2-7,few,16,TRBV15,TRBD1,TGTGCCACCAGCAGGCTGGGGAGGGACAGGGCCTACGAGCAGTACTTC,CATSRLGRDRAYEQYF
TRBJ2-5,.,13,TRBV7-7,.,TGTGCCAGCAGTATTTGGGTCCAAGAGACCCAGTACTTC,CASSIWVQETQYF
TRBJ1-2,few,13,TRBV6-5,.,TGTGCCAGCAGTCGGCGGGGTAACTATGGCTACACCTTC,CASSRRGNYGYTF
TRBJ2-5,.,13,TRBV5-1,.,TGCGCCAGCAGCCTCGGACGGCAAGAGACCCAGTACTTC,CASSLGRQETQYF
TRBJ2-3,many,17,TRBV18,TRBD2,TGTGCCAGCTCACCACCGGCTAGCGGGAGTATCACAGATACGCAGTATTTT,CASSPPASGSITDTQYF
TRBJ1-5,few,16,TRBV4-1,.,TGCGCCAGCAGCCAAGTTGGTGTGAGGGGAGATCAGCCCCAGCATTTT,CASSQVGVRGDQPQHF
TRBJ2-2,.,14,TRBV11-2,TRBD1,TGTGCCAGCAGCTTAGGGCAGGGGGCCGGGGAGCTGTTTTTT,CASSLGQGAGELFF
TRBJ1-1,.,14,TRBV29-1,TRBD1,TGCAGCATCGCCCCCGCAGGGGGCGCCTCTGAAGCTTTCTTT,CSIAPAGGASEAFF
TRBJ1-5,few,16,TRBV4-2,.,TGTGCCAGCAGCCAAGAAAGGGGGAGGAGCGCGGAGCCCCAGCATTTT,CASSQERGRSAEPQHF
TRBJ2-7,.,12,TRBV11-2,.,TGTGCCAGCAGCTCCCCGACCTACGAGCAGTACTTC,CASSSPTYEQYF
TRBJ2-7,.,15,TRBV5-4,TRBD2,TGTGCCAGCAGCTCGTATAGCGGGAGGGCCTACGAGCAGTACTTC,CASSSYSGRAYEQYF
TRBJ1-4,few,13,TRBV30,.,TGTGCCTGGAGTTGGACAACTAATGAAAAACTGTTTTTT,CAWSWTTNEKLFF
TRBJ2-7,.,15,TRBV14,.,TGTGCCAGCAGGCTCGGTTCATCCTTTCCCTACGAGCAGTACTTC,CASRLGSSFPYEQYF
TRBJ1-2,.,17,TRBV6-1,.,TGTGCCAGCAGTGATTATTTTTACGGGGCTGGAGGCTATGGCTACACCTTC,CASSDYFYGAGGYGYTF
TRBJ2-1,few,15,TRBV19,TRBD2,TGTGCCAGTAGTATAGGACTAGCGGGAGTCAATGAGCAGTTCTTC,CASSIGLAGVNEQFF
TRBJ2-5,few,15,TRBV7-6,.,TGTGCCAGCAGCTTAGTGGCGTCGGGCAGGGAGACCCAGTACTTC,CASSLVASGRETQYF
TRBJ1-1,few,14,TRBV5-6,.,TGTGCCAGCAGAGTCGGGCCCAGGAACACTGAAGCTTTCTTT,CASRVGPRNTEAFF
TRBJ1-2,.,13,TRBV7-9,TRBD1,TGTGCCAGTACCGGGACAGGGGATAGCGGCTACACCTTC,CASTGTGDSGYTF
TRBJ2-1,.,14,TRBV18,.,TGTGCCAGCTCACCACCAACTAGTTTTGGTGAGCAGTTCTTC,CASSPPTSFGEQFF
TRBJ1-2,.,14,TRBV13,TRBD1,TGTGCCAGCGCAGAGGGACAGGGGCACTATGGCTACACCTTC,CASAEGQGHYGYTF
TRBJ2-2,.,16,TRBV19,TRBD2,TGTGCCAGTAACCCTTTTACGGGAGGTCTCACCGGGGAGCTGTTTTTT,CASNPFTGGLTGELFF
TRBJ2-3,.,14,TRBV6-5,.,TGTGCCAGCAGCCCGGCCCGAACGGCAGATACGCAGTATTTT,CASSPARTADTQYF
TRBJ2-1,.,19,TRBV7-2,TRBD2,TGTGCCAGCAGCTTATACCTCTATCGGGCGGGAGAGGGCTACAATGAGCAGTTCTTC,CASSLYLYRAGEGYNEQFF
TRBJ2-7,.,12,TRBV5-6,.,TGTGCCAGCAGCTCAAGCTCCTACGAGCAGTACTTC,CASSSSSYEQYF
TRBJ2-7,.,16,TRBV27,TRBD2,TGTGCCAGCAGTTTATCGGGCAGGGGACTAGCGAGGGAGCAGTACTTC,CASSLSGRGLAREQYF
TRBJ2-7,few,16,TRBV7-9,.,TGTGCCAGCAGCTTAGTCGGGTTTAGCCAATCCTACGAGCAGTACTTC,CASSLVGFSQSYEQYF
TRBJ1-3,.,16,TRBV7-8,.,TGTGCCAGCAGCTTAGCGGTCCCAGCAACTGGAAACACCATATATTTT,CASSLAVPATGNTIYF
TRBJ2-1,few,11,TRBV29-1,TRBD1,TGCAGCGTTGTGGGACAGGGAAAGCAGTTCTTC,CSVVGQGKQFF
TRBJ2-5,.,12,TRBV6-1,TRBD1,TGTGCCAGCCCCCAGGGGGTAGAGACCCAGTACTTC,CASPQGVETQYF
TRBJ2-3,.,14,TRBV29-1,TRBD2,TGCAGCGTCCTCGGACTAGCGAGGACAGATACGCAGTATTTT,CSVLGLARTDTQYF
TRBJ2-4,.,16,TRBV7-9,TRBD1,TGTGCCAGCAGCCCCCGGGACAGGGACGTAGAAAACATTCAGTACTTC,CASSPRDRDVENIQYF
TRBJ2-2,many,18,TRBV18,.,TGTGCCAGCTCACCTTTCCCCCAGGGACAACACAACACCGGGGAGCTGTTTTTT,CASSPFPQGQHNTGELFF
TRBJ2-1,.,13,TRBV27,TRBD2,TGTGCCAGCGGGAGGGGCTCCTACAATGAGCAGTTCTTC,CASGRGSYNEQFF
TRBJ1-1,.,16,TRBV9,.,TGTGCCAGCAGCGCAGATCCGGGACCCCGGAACACTGAAGCTTTCTTT,CASSADPGPRNTEAFF
TRBJ2-5,.,15,TRBV27,TRBD2,TGTGCCAGCAGAAGACTAGCGGGAGCCGGAGAGACCCAGTACTTC,CASRRLAGAGETQYF
TRBJ2-1,.,13,TRBV4-2,.,TGTGCCAGCAGCCAAGAAACGGTCGATGAGCAGTTCTTC,CASSQETVDEQFF
TRBJ2-7,.,12,TRBV10-3,TRBD1,TGTGCCATCGCAGGGGGCACCTACGAGCAGTACTTC,CAIAGGTYEQYF
TRBJ2-1,.,11,TRBV30,.,TGTGCCTGGGACGGGTACAATGAGCAGTTCTTC,CAWDGYNEQFF
TRBJ1-5,few,14,TRBV29-1,.,TGCAGCGTTTTTAGGCCAAGTAGCAATCAGCCCCAGCATTTT,CSVFRPSSNQPQHF
TRBJ2-1,.,14,TRBV27,TRBD1,TGTGCCAGCAGTTCCGAGACAGGGGCCACCTCGAGGTTCTTC,CASSSETGATSRFF
TRBJ2-7,.,13,TRBV4-1,.,TGCGCCAGCAGCCCCTACTCAGGGTACGAGCAGTACTTC,CASSPYSGYEQYF
TRBJ2-3,.,13,TRBV9,.,TGTGCCAGCAGCGTAGAGGGGGCAGATACGCAGTATTTT,CASSVEGADTQYF
TRBJ1-4,.,16,TRBV27,.,TGTGCCAGCAGTACCCACGGGGCAGGCGGACGTGAAAAACTGTTTTTT,CASSTHGAGGREKLFF
TRBJ2-1,few,13,TRBV30,.,TGTGCCTGGAGCCTAGGGGGTAGAAATGAGCAGTTCTTC,CAWSLGGRNEQFF
TRBJ2-2,.,18,TRBV9,TRBD2,TGTGCCAGCAGCCAGAGGAGCGGGAGGGCCCCGAGCACCGGGGAGCTGTTTTTT,CASSQRSGRAPSTGELFF
TRBJ1-1,.,17,TRBV5-1,TRBD1,TGCGCCAGCTCGTCGGAGGGGGCGTTTGTGTTAGGCACTGAAGCTTTCTTT,CASSSEGAFVLGTEAFF
TRBJ2-3,few,16,TRBV29-1,TRBD2,TGCAGCGTTGCCGGGGGACTAGCGGGAGGAACAGATACGCAGTATTTT,CSVAGGLAGGTDTQYF
TRBJ1-5,.,12,TRBV7-9,.,TGTGCCAGCACCACGGCTGGTAGGCCCCAGCATTTT,CASTTAGRPQHF
TRBJ2-1,.,15,TRBV25-1,TRBD1,TGTGCCAGCAGGAAACAGGGGAGCTCCTACAATGAGCAGTTCTTC,CASRKQGSSYNEQFF
TRBJ2-1,.,12,TRBV27,.,TGTGCCAGCAGTTTAGACCCTAATGAGCAGTTCTTC,CASSLDPNEQFF
TRBJ2-6,few,17,TRBV28,.,TGTGCCAGCAGAGATCAGGGGACTCACTCTGGGGCCAACGTCCTGACTTTC,CASRDQGTHSGANVLTF
TRBJ2-1,.,15,TRBV29-1,TRBD2,TGCAGCGTTGGGGGACTAGCGGGAGAAGCAGGTGAGCAGTTCTTC,CSVGGLAGEAGEQFF
TRBJ1-5,few,16,TRBV6-4,.,TGTGCCAGCAGGACGGGCTGGAGGGACTTATGTCAGCCCCAGCATTTT,CASRTGWRDLCQPQHF